This T cell receptor beta chain was sequenced in a study of spatial heterogeneity in lung cancer. Study summary: The mean occurrence of each unique TCR and UMI combination in raw reads exceeded nine. Notes on the study in general: TCRs found ubiquitously expanded in tumor appeared in blood more at resection than at follow-up.

Per the germline V gene, CDR1 is SGHTA and CDR2 is FQGNSA. The CDR3 loop spans 15 amino acids. Trimming pared 8 bases from V and 4 bases from J, leaving 21 bases between. Many counts were recorded for this clonotype. Its antigen remains unidentified. Each CDR3 protein gets one entry after TCRdb re-called the 5' RACE reads with MiXCR. The sample carries more than 20,000 distinct CDR3 sequences, 4.6% recorded once. Time point described: sample taken at primary tumor resection. Sequencing covered unsorted whole RNA taken from tumor, nontumor lung or frozen PBMC. Donors were under 90 untreated early-stage non-small cell lung cancer patients.

The sample here was PBMCs, taken at surgery. The sequence came from a male donor with early-stage non-small cell lung cancer. The chain carries TRBV7-2 and TRBJ2-7, with D possibly TRBD2 on 7 matching bases. CDR3 coding DNA: TGTGCCAGCTCCGGGGGGCCCTCCAAGAAGTACGAGCAGTACTTC. This gives the protein CASSGGPSKKYEQYF.